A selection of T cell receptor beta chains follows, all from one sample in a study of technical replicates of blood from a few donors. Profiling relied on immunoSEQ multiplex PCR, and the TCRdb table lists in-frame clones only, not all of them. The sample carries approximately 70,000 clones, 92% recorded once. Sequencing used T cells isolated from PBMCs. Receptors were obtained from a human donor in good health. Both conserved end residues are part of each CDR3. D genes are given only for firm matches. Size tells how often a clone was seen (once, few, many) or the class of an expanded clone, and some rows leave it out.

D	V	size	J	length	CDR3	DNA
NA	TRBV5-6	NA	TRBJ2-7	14	CASSLVGLTYEQYF	TGTGCCAGCAGCTTGGTTGGGCTTACCTACGAGCAGTACTTC
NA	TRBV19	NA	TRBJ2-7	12	CASRGSGWEQYF	TGTGCCAGTAGGGGGAGTGGTTGGGAGCAGTACTTC
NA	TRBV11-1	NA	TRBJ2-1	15	CASSLDGRYYNEQFF	TGTGCCAGCAGCTTAGACGGGAGATACTACAATGAGCAGTTCTTC
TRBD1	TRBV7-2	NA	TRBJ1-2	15	CASSSLTGVVEGYTF	TGTGCCAGCAGCTCGCTGACAGGGGTAGTAGAAGGCTACACCTTC
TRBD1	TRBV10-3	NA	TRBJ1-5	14	CAISEQGAGQPQHF	TGTGCCATCAGTGAGCAGGGGGCGGGGCAGCCCCAGCATTTT
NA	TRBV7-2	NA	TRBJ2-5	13	CASSLLSLETQYF	TGTGCCAGCAGCTTATTGAGTTTAGAGACCCAGTACTTC
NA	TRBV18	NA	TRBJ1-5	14	CASSPQGSNQPQHF	TGTGCCAGCTCACCACAGGGGTCCAATCAGCCCCAGCATTTT
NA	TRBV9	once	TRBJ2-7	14	CASSVGGRSYEQYF	TGTGCCAGCAGCGTTGGGGGCCGCTCCTACGAGCAGTACTTC
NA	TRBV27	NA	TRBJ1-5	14	CASSIWGGNQPQHF	TGTGCCAGCAGTATTTGGGGGGGCAATCAGCCCCAGCATTTT
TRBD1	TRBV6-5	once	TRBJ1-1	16	CASSYSRTGGGTEAFF	TGTGCCAGCAGTTACTCGAGGACAGGGGGCGGCACTGAAGCTTTCTTT
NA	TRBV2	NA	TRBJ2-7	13	CASNHRDNAEQYF	TGTGCCAGCAACCACCGGGACAATGCCGAGCAGTACTTC
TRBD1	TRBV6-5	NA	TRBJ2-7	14	CASSTGQGAYEQYF	TGTGCCAGCAGCACGGGACAGGGGGCTTACGAGCAGTACTTC
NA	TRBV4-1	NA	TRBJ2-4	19	CASSQVYSEIGVAKNIQYF	TGCGCCAGCAGCCAAGTTTATTCAGAGATTGGAGTGGCCAAAAACATTCAGTACTTC
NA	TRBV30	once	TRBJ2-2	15	CAWSSSTRVAGELFF	TGTGCCTGGAGTTCCTCGACTAGGGTGGCCGGGGAGCTGTTTTTT
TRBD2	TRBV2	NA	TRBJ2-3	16	CASSESSGTSTDTQYF	TGTGCCAGCAGTGAGTCTAGCGGGACTAGCACAGATACGCAGTATTTT
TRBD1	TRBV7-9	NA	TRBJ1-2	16	CASSLVLRGQGYGYTF	TGTGCCAGCAGCTTAGTCCTCAGGGGGCAAGGCTATGGCTACACCTTC
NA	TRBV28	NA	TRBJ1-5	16	CASSPLVAGDNQPQHF	TGTGCCAGCAGTCCCCTGGTAGCAGGGGACAATCAGCCCCAGCATTTT
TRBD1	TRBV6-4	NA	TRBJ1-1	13	CASSIQGGTEAFF	TGTGCCAGCAGTATACAGGGGGGCACTGAAGCTTTCTTT
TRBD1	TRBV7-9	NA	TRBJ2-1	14	CASSLQHRGYEQFF	TGTGCCAGCAGCTTACAGCACAGGGGTTATGAGCAGTTCTTC
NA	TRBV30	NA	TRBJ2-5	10	CAWSSETQYF	TGTGCCTGGAGTTCGGAGACCCAGTACTTC
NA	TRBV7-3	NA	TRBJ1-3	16	CASSGGLSSSGNTIYF	TGTGCCAGCAGCGGAGGACTGTCAAGCTCTGGAAACACCATATATTTT
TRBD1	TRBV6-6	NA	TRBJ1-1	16	CASSSLRTGMNTEAFF	TGTGCCAGCAGTTCCCTCCGGACAGGTATGAACACTGAAGCTTTCTTT
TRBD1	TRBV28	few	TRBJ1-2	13	CASSRQGVSGYTF	TGTGCCAGCAGCCGACAGGGGGTCTCTGGCTACACCTTC
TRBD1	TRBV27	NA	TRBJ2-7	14	CASSSGTGWYEQYF	TGTGCCAGCAGTTCCGGGACAGGTTGGTACGAGCAGTACTTC
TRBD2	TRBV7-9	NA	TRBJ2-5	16	CASSLGVAGTQETQYF	TGTGCCAGCAGCTTAGGGGTAGCGGGGACCCAAGAGACCCAGTACTTC
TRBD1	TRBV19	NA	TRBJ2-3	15	CASSITGAPSDTQYF	TGTGCCAGTAGTATCACAGGGGCCCCGTCCGATACGCAGTATTTT